This entry features one TCR beta chain sequence. On the basis of clinical symptoms, serum thyroxine and TRAb, thyroid ultrasound and orbital computed tomography, diagnoses were made. The data derive from a study of T cells in Graves' hyperthyroidism and ophthalmopathy. V lost 1 base, J lost 7 bases, and 16 bases lay in between. This CDR3 is 15 amino acids long. Germline CDR1 is SNHLY and CDR2 is FYNNEI. RNA transcripts provided the source from which TCR beta CDR3 regions were amplified. TCR CDR3 underwent first-round RT-PCR with the HTBI primer set. TCRdb itself ran the multiplex PCR reads through MiXCR, one entry per CDR3 protein. In the table there are under 400,000 distinct CDR3 sequences, approximately 16% of which are singletons.

Sequenced sample: blood. The sequence was collected from a woman aged 55-70 years with Graves' ophthalmopathy. The chain uses TRBV2 and TRBJ1-2; D is possibly TRBD1 (5 bases). DNA of the CDR3: TGTGCCAGCAGTGAAGATAGGGGTTTAGGTTTTGGCTACACCTTC. Its protein product is CASSEDRGLGFGYTF.